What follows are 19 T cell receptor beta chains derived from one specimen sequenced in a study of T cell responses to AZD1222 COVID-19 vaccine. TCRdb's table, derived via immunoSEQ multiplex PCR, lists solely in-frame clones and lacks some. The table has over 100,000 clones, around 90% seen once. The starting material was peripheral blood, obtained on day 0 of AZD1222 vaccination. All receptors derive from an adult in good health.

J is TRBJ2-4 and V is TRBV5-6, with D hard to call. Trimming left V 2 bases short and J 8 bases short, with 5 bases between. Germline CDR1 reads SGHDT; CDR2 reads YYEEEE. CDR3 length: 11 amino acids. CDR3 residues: CASSFGDIQYF. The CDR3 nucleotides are TGTGCCAGCAGCTTCGGTGACATTCAGTACTTC.

The CDR3 DNA reads TGCGCCAGCATGAGGGGCATGAACACTGAAGCTTTCTTT. Protein sequence: CASMRGMNTEAFF. This chain joins TRBV5-1 and TRBJ1-1, with D maybe TRBD1 (5 bases). Germline V gene data show CDR1 as SGHRS and CDR2 as YFSETQ. The CDR3 sequence is 13 residues long. Trimming stripped 6 bases from V and 0 bases from J, with 9 bases between. Together with reference TRBV5-1 and TRBJ1-1, the CDR3 gives the full variable domain: KAGVTQTPRYLIKTRGQQVTLSCSPISGHRSVSWYQQTPGQGLQFLFEYFSETQRNKGNFPGRFSGRQFSNSRSEMNVSTLELGDSALYLCASMRGMNTEAFFGQGTRLTVV.

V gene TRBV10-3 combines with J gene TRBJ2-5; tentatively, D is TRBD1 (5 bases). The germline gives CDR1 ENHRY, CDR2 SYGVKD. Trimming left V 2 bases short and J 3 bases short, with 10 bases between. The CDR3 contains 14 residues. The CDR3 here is CAISEGQGKETQYF. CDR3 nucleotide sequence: TGTGCCATCAGTGAGGGGCAGGGAAAAGAGACCCAGTACTTC.

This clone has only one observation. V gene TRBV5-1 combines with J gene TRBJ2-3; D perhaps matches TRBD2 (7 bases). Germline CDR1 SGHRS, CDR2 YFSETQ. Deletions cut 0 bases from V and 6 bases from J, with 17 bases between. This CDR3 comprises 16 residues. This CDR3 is CASSLARRGLSDTQYF. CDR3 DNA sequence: TGCGCCAGCAGCTTGGCACGGCGGGGGCTCTCCGATACGCAGTATTTT.

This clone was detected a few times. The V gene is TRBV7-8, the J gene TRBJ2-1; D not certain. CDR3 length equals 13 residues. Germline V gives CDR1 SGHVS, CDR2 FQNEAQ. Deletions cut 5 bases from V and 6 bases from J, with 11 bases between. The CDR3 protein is CASSPSTGNEQFF. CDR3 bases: TGTGCCAGCAGCCCTAGTACGGGCAATGAGCAGTTCTTC.

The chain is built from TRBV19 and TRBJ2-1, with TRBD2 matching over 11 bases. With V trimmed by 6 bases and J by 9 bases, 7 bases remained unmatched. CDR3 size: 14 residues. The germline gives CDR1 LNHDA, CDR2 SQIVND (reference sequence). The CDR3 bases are TGTGCCAGTAGCTCTAGCGGGGGGCAAGTTGAGCAGTTCTTC. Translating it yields CASSSSGGQVEQFF.

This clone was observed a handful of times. The CDR3 loop is CAWSAFPGQSNYGYTF. For the CDR3, the DNA is TGTGCCTGGAGTGCCTTCCCGGGGCAATCTAACTATGGCTACACCTTC. This rearrangement joins TRBV30 to TRBJ1-2, with a weak D call TRBD1 (5 bases). Germline CDR1 is GTSNPN and CDR2 is SVGIG (reference sequence). Trimming left V 1 base short and J 0 bases short, with 15 bases between. The length of the CDR3 is 16 residues.

DNA of the CDR3: TGTGCCAGCAGCTTAGTCGGGGCCCTCTCTGGAAACACCATATATTTT. Amino acid sequence: CASSLVGALSGNTIYF. The genes are TRBV7-9 and TRBJ1-3, with a weak D call TRBD1 (5 bases). Germline loops: CDR1 SEHNR, CDR2 FQNEAQ (reference sequence). The ends were cut back, 1 base at V and 0 bases at J, with 10 bases in the middle. The CDR3 totals 16 residues. The variable domain in full, completed from reference TRBV7-9 and TRBJ1-3, reads DTGVSQNPRHKITKRGQNVTFRCDPISEHNRLYWYRQTLGQGPEFLTYFQNEAQLEKSRLLSDRFSAERPKGSFSTLEIQRTEQGDSAMYLCASSLVGALSGNTIYFGEGSWLTVV.

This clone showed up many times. This CDR3 reads CASSFDRDQPQHF. The CDR3 DNA follows: TGCGCCAGCAGTTTCGACAGGGATCAGCCCCAGCATTTT. The chain employs TRBV10-2 and TRBJ1-5; TRBD1 matches at 7 bases. CDR1 and CDR2 from the germline V gene are WSHSY and SAAADI. V lost 5 bases to trimming and J lost 5 bases; unmatched junction nucleotides: 3. The CDR3 has 13 amino acids.

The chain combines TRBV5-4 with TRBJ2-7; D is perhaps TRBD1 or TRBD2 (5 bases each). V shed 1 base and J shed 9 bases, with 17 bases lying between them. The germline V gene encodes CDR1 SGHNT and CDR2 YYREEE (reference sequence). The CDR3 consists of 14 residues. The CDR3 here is CASSLSGTTYLQYF. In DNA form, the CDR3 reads TGTGCCAGCAGCTTGAGTGGGACGACCTACTTGCAGTACTTC. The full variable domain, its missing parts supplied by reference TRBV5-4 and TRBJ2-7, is ETGVTQSPTHLIKTRGQQVTLRCSSQSGHNTVSWYQQALGQGPQFIFQYYREEENGRGNFPPRFSGLQFPNYSSELNVNALELDDSALYLCASSLSGTTYLQYFGPGTRLTVT.

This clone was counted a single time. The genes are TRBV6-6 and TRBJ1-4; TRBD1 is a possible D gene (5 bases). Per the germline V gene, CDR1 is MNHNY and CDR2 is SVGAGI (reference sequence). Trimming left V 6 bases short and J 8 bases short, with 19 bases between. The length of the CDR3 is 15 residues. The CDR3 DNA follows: TGTGCCAGCAGCCTAAGACAGCAAGGGAAGGAAAAACTGTTTTTT. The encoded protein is CASSLRQQGKEKLFF.

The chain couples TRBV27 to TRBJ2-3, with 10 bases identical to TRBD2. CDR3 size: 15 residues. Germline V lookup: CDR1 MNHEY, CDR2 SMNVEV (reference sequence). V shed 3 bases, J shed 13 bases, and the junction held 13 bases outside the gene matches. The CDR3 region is CASSFSIAGGGVEYF. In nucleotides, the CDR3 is TGTGCCAGCAGTTTCTCGATAGCGGGGGGCGGGGTGGAGTATTTT.

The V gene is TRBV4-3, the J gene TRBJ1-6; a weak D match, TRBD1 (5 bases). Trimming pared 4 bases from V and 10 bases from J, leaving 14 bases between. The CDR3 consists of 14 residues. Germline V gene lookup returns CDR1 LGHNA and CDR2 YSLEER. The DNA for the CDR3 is TGCGCCAGCAGCCCAACCGGAAGGGGATCACCCCTCCACTTT. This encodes CASSPTGRGSPLHF.

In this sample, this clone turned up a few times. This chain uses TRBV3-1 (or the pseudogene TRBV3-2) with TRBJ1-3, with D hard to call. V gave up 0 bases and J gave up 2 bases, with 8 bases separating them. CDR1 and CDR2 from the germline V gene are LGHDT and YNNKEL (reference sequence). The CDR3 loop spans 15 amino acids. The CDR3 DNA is TGTGCCAGCAGCCAAGATTGGCTCACTGGAAACACCATATATTTT. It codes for CASSQDWLTGNTIYF.

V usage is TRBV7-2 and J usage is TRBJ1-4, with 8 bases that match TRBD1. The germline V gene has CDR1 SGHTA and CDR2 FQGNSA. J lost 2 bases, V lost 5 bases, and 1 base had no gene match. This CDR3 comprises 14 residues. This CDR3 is CASSPGGTNEKLFF. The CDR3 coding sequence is TGTGCCAGCAGCCCAGGGGGCACTAATGAAAAACTGTTTTTT.

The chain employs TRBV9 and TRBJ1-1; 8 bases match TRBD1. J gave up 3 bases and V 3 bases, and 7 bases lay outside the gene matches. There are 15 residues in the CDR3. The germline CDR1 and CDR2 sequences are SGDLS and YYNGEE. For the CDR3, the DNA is TGTGCCAGCAGCGCAATACAGGGGGGATACACTGAAGCTTTCTTT. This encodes CASSAIQGGYTEAFF.

The CDR3 DNA is TGTGCCACCAGCAGACCGTCAGGGAATAATGAAAAACTGTTTTTT. Translated: CATSRPSGNNEKLFF. The chain combines TRBV15 with TRBJ1-4; D perhaps matches TRBD1 (5 bases). The CDR3 has 15 residues. CDR1 and CDR2 (germline): LNHNV, YYDKDF (reference sequence). V was pared by 2 bases and J by 4 bases, with 11 bases between.

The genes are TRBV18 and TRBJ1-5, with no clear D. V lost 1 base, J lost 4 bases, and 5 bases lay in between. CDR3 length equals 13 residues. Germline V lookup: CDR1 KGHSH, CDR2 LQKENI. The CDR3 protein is CASSPLVNQPQHF. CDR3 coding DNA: TGTGCCAGCTCACCACTGGTGAATCAGCCCCAGCATTTT.

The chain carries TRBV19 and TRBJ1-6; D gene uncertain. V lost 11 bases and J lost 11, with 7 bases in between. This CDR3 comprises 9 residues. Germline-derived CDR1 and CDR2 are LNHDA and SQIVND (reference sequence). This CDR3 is CAGEAPLHF. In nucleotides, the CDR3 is TGTGCCGGGGAGGCACCCCTCCACTTT.